This T cell receptor beta chain comes out of a study of T cells in localized non-small cell lung cancer. Clones were sequenced by immunoSEQ multiplex PCR, and TCRdb holds only the in-frame ones, with some missing. The data hold roughly 26,000 clones, with 75% to 90% observed a single time. CDR1 is SNHLY and CDR2 is FYNNEI in the germline V gene. This CDR3 has 14 residues. V was clipped by 7 bases and J by 2 bases, with 15 bases between them. The chain combines TRBV2 with TRBJ2-7, with a tentative D call TRBD1 (6 bases). The sequence came from a female donor at least 60 years old with stage II squamous cell lung carcinoma. The sample in question was peripheral blood, obtained before any cancer treatment. This chain's CDR3 is CASKGDTKTYEQYF. CDR3 sequence (DNA): TGTGCCAGCAAAGGGGACACCAAGACCTACGAGCAGTACTTC.